This TCR beta chain was retrieved from a study of T cell responses to AZD1222 COVID-19 vaccine. Findings of the study overall: Donors were largely white British and mainly female; clonal diversity was possibly underestimated.

This clone was detected a few times. Its antigen remains unidentified. The data were produced by immunoSEQ multiplex PCR, yet TCRdb's version contains in-frame clones alone and is incomplete. The data hold around 100,000 clones, with about 90% observed a single time. Germline V gives CDR1 LGHDT, CDR2 YNNKEL (reference sequence). The CDR3 has 16 residues. The V gene lost 2 bases and the J gene lost 0 bases, with 14 bases spanning the gap. This sequence joins TRBV3-1 (or the pseudogene TRBV3-2) and TRBJ2-7, with D perhaps matching TRBD1 (6 bases). Sequenced material: peripheral blood, taken on day 0 of MenACWY control vaccination. This clonotype originated in an adult in good health. This chain's CDR3 is CASSQRPSGVSYEQYF. The CDR3, as DNA: TGTGCCAGCAGCCAACGCCCCTCAGGGGTCTCCTACGAGCAGTACTTC.